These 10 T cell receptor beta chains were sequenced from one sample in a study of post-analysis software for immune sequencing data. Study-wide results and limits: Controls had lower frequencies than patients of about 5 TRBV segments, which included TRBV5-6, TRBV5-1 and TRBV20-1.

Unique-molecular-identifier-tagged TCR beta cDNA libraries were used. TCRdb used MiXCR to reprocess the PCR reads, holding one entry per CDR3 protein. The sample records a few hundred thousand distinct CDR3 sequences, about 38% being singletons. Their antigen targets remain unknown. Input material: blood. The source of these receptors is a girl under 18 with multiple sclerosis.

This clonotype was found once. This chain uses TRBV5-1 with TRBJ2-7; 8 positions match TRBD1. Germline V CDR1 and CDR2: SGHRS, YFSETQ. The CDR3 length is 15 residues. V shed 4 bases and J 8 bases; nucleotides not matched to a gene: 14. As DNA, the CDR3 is TGCGCCAGCAGCGGACTGGAGCAGGGGGCAAAAAAGCAGTACTTC. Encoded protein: CASSGLEQGAKKQYF. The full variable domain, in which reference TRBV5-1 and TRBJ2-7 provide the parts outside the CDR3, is KAGVTQTPRYLIKTRGQQVTLSCSPISGHRSVSWYQQTPGQGLQFLFEYFSETQRNKGNFPGRFSGRQFSNSRSEMNVSTLELGDSALYLCASSGLEQGAKKQYFGPGTRLTVT.

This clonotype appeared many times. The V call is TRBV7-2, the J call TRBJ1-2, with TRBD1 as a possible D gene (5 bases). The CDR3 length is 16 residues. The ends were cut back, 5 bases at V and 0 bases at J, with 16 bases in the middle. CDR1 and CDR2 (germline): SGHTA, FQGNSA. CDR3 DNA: TGTGCCAGCAGCCAACTGGGGGGGGGATCTAACTATGGCTACACCTTC. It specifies CASSQLGGGSNYGYTF.

The CDR3: CASSGERQGPSGTDTQYF. The CDR3 nucleotides are TGTGCCAGCAGTGGCGAGAGACAGGGACCGTCGGGCACAGATACGCAGTATTTT. The chain recombines TRBV6-4 with TRBJ2-3; 7 bases fit TRBD1. Germline trimming cut 4 bases from V and 1 base from J; bases unmatched to any gene: 14. This CDR3 region has 18 residues. CDR1 MRHNA and CDR2 SNTAGT come from the germline V gene.

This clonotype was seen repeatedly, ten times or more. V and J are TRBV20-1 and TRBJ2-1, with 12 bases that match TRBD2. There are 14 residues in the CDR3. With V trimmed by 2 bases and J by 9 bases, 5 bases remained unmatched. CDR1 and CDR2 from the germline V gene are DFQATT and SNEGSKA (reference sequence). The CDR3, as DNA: TGCAGTGCTAGACCTAGACTAGCGGGAGTTGAGCAGTTCTTC. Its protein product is CSARPRLAGVEQFF.

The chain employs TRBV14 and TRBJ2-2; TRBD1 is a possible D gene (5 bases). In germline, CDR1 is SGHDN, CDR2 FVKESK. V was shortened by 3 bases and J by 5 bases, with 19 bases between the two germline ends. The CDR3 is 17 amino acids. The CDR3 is CASSHWGRAVGTGELFF. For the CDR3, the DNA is TGTGCCAGCAGCCACTGGGGCAGGGCAGTAGGAACCGGGGAGCTGTTTTTT.

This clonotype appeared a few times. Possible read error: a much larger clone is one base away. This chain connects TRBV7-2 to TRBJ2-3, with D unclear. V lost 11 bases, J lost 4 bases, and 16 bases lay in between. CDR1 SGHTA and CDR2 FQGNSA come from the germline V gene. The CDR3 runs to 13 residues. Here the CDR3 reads CAGTGRRSDTQYF. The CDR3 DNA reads TGTGCCGGCACCGGGCGGAGATCAGATACGCAGTATTTT.

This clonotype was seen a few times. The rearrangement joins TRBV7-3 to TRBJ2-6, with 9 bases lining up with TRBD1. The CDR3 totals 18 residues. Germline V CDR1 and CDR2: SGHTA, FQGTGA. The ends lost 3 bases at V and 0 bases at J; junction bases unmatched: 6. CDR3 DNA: TGTGCCAGCAGCTTGACCGGGACAGGGTCCTCTGGGGCCAACGTCCTGACTTTC. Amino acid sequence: CASSLTGTGSSGANVLTF.

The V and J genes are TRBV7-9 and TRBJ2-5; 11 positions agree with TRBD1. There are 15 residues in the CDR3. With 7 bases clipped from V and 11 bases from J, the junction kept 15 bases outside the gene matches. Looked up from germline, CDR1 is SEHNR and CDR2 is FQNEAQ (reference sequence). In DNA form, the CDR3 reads TGTGCCAGCAACCCCTGGGACAGGGGGACGAGGGTTCAGTACTTC. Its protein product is CASNPWDRGTRVQYF.

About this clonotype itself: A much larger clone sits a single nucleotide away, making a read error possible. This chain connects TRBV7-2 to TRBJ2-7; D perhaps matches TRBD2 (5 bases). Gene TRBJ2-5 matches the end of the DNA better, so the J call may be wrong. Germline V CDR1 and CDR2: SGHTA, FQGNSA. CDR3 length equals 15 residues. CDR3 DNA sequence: TGTGCCAGCAGCTTGGCGGGCTGCGTCAGGGAGACCCAGTACTTC. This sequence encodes CASSLAGCVRETQYF.

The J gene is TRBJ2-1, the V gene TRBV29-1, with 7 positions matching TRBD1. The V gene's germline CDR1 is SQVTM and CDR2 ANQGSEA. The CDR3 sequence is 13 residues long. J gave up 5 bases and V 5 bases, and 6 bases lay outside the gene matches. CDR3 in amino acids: CSVSGTEHNEQFF. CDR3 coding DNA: TGCAGCGTTTCCGGGACAGAGCACAATGAGCAGTTCTTC.